This T cell receptor beta chain was found in a study of PD-1 blockade in classical Hodgkin lymphoma. Study-level information: Nivolumab was given intravenously to patients at 3 mg/kg every 2 weeks.

Method: immunoSEQ multiplex PCR; TCRdb's copy keeps in-frame clones and lacks some. The sample lists roughly 20,000 clones; roughly 85% were seen once. Germline-derived CDR1 and CDR2 are LNHDA and SQIVND (reference sequence). Trimming shortened V by 10 bases and J by 0 bases, and 13 bases separated the two germline ends. This CDR3 is 14 amino acids long. Only a few counts were recorded for this clone. Antigen unknown. General study results and limits: By cycle point C4D1, TCR diversity had risen significantly in CD4+ cells (but not CD8+ cells). Patients who initiated nivolumab within 1 year of ASCT were excluded. Differences between repertoires have undefined causes, possibly disease activity or prior therapy.

Time point given: cycle 4 day 1 (C4D1), after 5 to 7 weeks of nivolumab. All the patients suffered relapse after autologous stem cell transplantation, and brentuximab vedotin exposure differed. J is TRBJ1-3 and V is TRBV19; the D gene is possibly TRBD1 (6 bases). This clonotype was obtained from a human donor with classical Hodgkin lymphoma. The sample consisted of peripheral blood mononuclear cells (PBMCs), taken before the fourth cycle of nivolumab. The CDR3 sequence is CATQGTSSGNTIYF. In nucleotides, the CDR3 is TGTGCCACACAGGGAACTAGCTCTGGAAACACCATATATTTT.